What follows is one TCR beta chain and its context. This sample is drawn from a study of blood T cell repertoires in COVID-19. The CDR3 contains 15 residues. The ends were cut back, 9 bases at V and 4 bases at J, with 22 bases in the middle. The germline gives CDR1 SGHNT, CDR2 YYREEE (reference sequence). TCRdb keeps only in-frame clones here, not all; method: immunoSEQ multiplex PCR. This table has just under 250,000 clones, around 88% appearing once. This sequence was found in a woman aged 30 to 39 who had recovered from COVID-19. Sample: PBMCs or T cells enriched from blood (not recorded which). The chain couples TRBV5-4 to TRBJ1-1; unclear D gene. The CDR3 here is CATHTPPGGSTEAFF. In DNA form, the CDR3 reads TGTGCCACCCACACCCCCCCGGGTGGGAGCACTGAAGCTTTCTTT.